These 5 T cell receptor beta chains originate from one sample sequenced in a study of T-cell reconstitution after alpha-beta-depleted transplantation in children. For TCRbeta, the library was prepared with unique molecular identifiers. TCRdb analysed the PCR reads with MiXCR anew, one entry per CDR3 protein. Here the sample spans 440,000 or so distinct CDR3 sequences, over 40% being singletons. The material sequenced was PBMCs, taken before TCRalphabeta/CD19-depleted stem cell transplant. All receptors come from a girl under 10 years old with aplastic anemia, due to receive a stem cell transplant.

The chain's CDR3 is CSARVRGRWSVTEAFF. The CDR3 coding sequence is TGCAGTGCTAGAGTACGTGGCCGATGGTCTGTAACTGAAGCTTTCTTT. V is TRBV20-1 and J is TRBJ1-1, with D hard to call. There are 16 residues in the CDR3. The germline V gene has CDR1 DFQATT and CDR2 SNEGSKA (reference sequence). V lost 1 base, J lost 5 bases, and 20 bases lay in between.

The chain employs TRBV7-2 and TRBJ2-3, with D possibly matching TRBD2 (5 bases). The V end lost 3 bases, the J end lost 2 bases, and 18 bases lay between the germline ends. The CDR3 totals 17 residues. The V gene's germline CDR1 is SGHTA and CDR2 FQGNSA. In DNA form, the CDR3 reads TGTGCCAGCAGCTTCTATCCGGGAAGCGGATACACAGATACGCAGTATTTT. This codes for CASSFYPGSGYTDTQYF.

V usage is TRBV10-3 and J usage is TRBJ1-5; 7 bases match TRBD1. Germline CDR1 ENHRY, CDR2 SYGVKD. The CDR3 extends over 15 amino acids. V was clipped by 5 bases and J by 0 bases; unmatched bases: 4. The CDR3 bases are TGTGCCATCAGTACAGGGGTCGATAGCAATCAGCCCCAGCATTTT. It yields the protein CAISTGVDSNQPQHF.

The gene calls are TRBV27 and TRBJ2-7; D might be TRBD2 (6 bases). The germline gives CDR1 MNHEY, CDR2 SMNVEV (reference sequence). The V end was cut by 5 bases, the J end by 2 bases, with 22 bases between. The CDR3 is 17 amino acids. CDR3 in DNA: TGTGCCAGCAGTCCACGCCCATGGTATGGCGGGACCTACGAGCAGTACTTC. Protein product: CASSPRPWYGGTYEQYF.

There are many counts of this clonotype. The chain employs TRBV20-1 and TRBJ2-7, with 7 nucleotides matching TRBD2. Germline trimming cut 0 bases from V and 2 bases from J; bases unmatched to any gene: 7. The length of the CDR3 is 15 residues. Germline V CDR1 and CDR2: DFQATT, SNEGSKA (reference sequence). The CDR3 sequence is CSARDGGGNPYEQYF. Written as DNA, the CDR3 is TGCAGTGCTAGAGATGGGGGGGGAAATCCCTACGAGCAGTACTTC.